This is a list of T cell receptor beta chains from one sample in a study of beta chain features in type 1 diabetes. The table came from immunoSEQ multiplex PCR; TCRdb's copy has only in-frame clones and leaves some out. The sample lists around 240,000 clones, 68% occurring once. What was sequenced was naive CD4+ T cells from blood. Every receptor here comes from a man between 25 and 39 years old in good health. Both conserved end residues are part of each CDR3. A D gene is named only where the DNA matches it firmly. Only some rows state a clone size, as once, few, many or a class for expanded clones.

16,NA,TRBJ2-5,TRBV7-6,NA,CASSLKSGVQQVTQYF,TGTGCCAGCAGCTTAAAGTCGGGTGTACAGCAAGTTACCCAGTACTTC
13,NA,TRBJ2-2,TRBV9,few,CASSVTGTGELFF,TGTGCCAGCAGCGTGACTGGCACCGGGGAGCTGTTTTTT
14,NA,TRBJ2-5,TRBV5-1,once,CASSLGGPQETQYF,TGCGCCAGCAGCTTGGGGGGACCTCAAGAGACCCAGTACTTC
14,TRBD1,TRBJ2-7,TRBV7-2,NA,CASSLDTGVREQYF,TGTGCCAGCAGCTTAGATACAGGGGTGCGCGAGCAGTACTTC
16,TRBD1,TRBJ2-1,TRBV27,NA,CASSSVWGQGNNEQFF,TGTGCCAGCAGTTCTGTTTGGGGACAGGGAAACAATGAGCAGTTCTTC
14,NA,TRBJ2-3,TRBV28,NA,CASSLAGTTDTQYF,TGTGCCAGCAGTTTGGCAGGCACCACAGATACGCAGTATTTT
13,NA,TRBJ2-5,TRBV30,NA,CAWSVRVGETQYF,TGTGCCTGGAGTGTACGGGTCGGGGAGACCCAGTACTTC
13,NA,TRBJ2-3,TRBV30,NA,CAWDYHHTDTQYF,TGTGCCTGGGACTACCATCACACAGATACGCAGTATTTT
13,NA,TRBJ2-1,TRBV11-2,NA,CASSYPGYNEQFF,TGTGCCAGCAGCTACCCAGGATACAATGAGCAGTTCTTC
12,NA,TRBJ2-1,TRBV29-1,few,CSVRGARNEQFF,TGCAGCGTTCGAGGGGCGCGGAATGAGCAGTTCTTC
11,NA,TRBJ1-1,TRBV25-1,NA,CASSGYTEAFF,TGTGCCAGCAGTGGGTATACTGAAGCTTTCTTT
12,NA,TRBJ2-6,TRBV6-6,NA,CASRSGANVLTF,TGTGCCAGCAGGTCTGGGGCCAACGTCCTGACTTTC
14,TRBD1,TRBJ2-4,TRBV5-4,once,CASSPRDRGNIQYF,TGTGCCAGCAGCCCACGGGACAGGGGCAACATTCAGTACTTC
16,TRBD1,TRBJ2-1,TRBV15,NA,CATSSTGTGRSGEQFF,TGTGCCACCAGCAGTACCGGGACAGGGAGGTCTGGTGAGCAGTTCTTC
13,NA,TRBJ2-2,TRBV30,NA,CAWSVGVAGELFF,TGTGCCTGGAGTGTCGGCGTGGCCGGGGAGCTGTTTTTT
14,TRBD1,TRBJ2-1,TRBV5-1,few,CASSLLETGNEQFF,TGCGCCAGCAGCTTGCTCGAGACAGGGAATGAGCAGTTCTTC
14,NA,TRBJ2-1,TRBV30,NA,CAWSRASAHNEQFF,TGTGCCTGGTCTAGGGCTAGCGCCCACAATGAGCAGTTCTTC
14,NA,TRBJ2-5,TRBV10-3,few,CAIRPGLAQETQYF,TGTGCCATCAGACCGGGACTGGCACAAGAGACCCAGTACTTC
13,NA,TRBJ2-3,TRBV6-1,NA,CASSVKSTDTQYF,TGTGCCAGCAGTGTTAAAAGCACAGATACGCAGTATTTT
13,NA,TRBJ2-1,TRBV7-2,NA,CASSLERGNEQFF,TGTGCCAGCAGCCTTGAGAGGGGGAATGAGCAGTTCTTC
14,TRBD1,TRBJ2-5,TRBV7-2,few,CASMEQGAWETQYF,TGTGCCAGCATGGAACAGGGGGCTTGGGAGACCCAGTACTTC
13,NA,TRBJ1-6,TRBV7-2,NA,CASSLGGDSPLHF,TGTGCCAGCAGCTTGGGAGGGGATTCACCCCTCCACTTT
13,TRBD1,TRBJ2-3,TRBV10-2,NA,CASRDRQGDTQYF,TGCGCCAGCAGGGACAGGCAAGGGGATACGCAGTATTTT
15,TRBD1,TRBJ2-7,TRBV14,NA,CASSSPGTGFYEQYF,TGTGCCAGCAGCTCCCCCGGGACAGGGTTTTACGAGCAGTACTTC
13,NA,TRBJ2-1,TRBV9,few,CASSVRTDNEQFF,TGTGCCAGCAGCGTAAGGACAGACAATGAGCAGTTCTTC
11,NA,TRBJ2-5,TRBV29-1,NA,CVGRDPETQYF,TGCGTCGGAAGGGACCCGGAGACCCAGTACTTC
12,NA,TRBJ2-5,TRBV29-1,NA,CSVQEEAETQYF,TGCAGCGTCCAGGAGGAGGCGGAGACCCAGTACTTC
13,NA,TRBJ1-1,TRBV5-1,once,CASRDGSNTEAFF,TGCGCCAGCAGGGACGGCTCGAACACTGAAGCTTTCTTT
16,NA,TRBJ2-3,TRBV7-9,NA,CASSSTVTGITDTQYF,TGTGCCAGCAGCTCTACAGTGACAGGTATCACAGATACGCAGTATTTT
14,TRBD2,TRBJ2-7,TRBV6-1,NA,CASGLAGKPYEQYF,TGTGCCAGCGGCCTAGCGGGCAAACCCTACGAGCAGTACTTC
15,TRBD1,TRBJ2-3,TRBV7-2,NA,CASSLVGTGPDTQYF,TGTGCCAGCAGCTTAGTCGGGACAGGGCCAGATACGCAGTATTTT
16,NA,TRBJ2-3,TRBV5-1,NA,CASSLQTPSPVDTQYF,TGCGCCAGCAGCCTACAGACACCTAGCCCCGTAGATACGCAGTATTTT
14,NA,TRBJ2-5,TRBV10-3,NA,CAISDRGAGETQYF,TGTGCCATCAGTGATCGAGGGGCTGGGGAGACCCAGTACTTC
14,TRBD1,TRBJ1-1,TRBV6-5,NA,CASSRGQLNTEAFF,TGTGCCAGCAGTCGGGGACAGTTGAACACTGAAGCTTTCTTT
14,NA,TRBJ2-4,TRBV5-1,few,CASSSSPGENIQYF,TGCGCCAGCAGCTCCTCCCCGGGGGAAAACATTCAGTACTTC
12,NA,TRBJ2-7,TRBV29-1,few,CSVGLRVGEQYF,TGCAGCGTTGGACTTAGAGTGGGCGAGCAGTACTTC
11,NA,TRBJ2-7,TRBV30,NA,CAWSEAVEQYF,TGTGCCTGGAGTGAGGCGGTGGAGCAGTACTTC
13,NA,TRBJ1-2,TRBV4-1,NA,CASSQDRPRLHTF,TGCGCCAGCAGCCAAGATAGACCGCGTCTCCACACCTTC
14,TRBD1,TRBJ2-7,TRBV5-1,NA,CASSLDRGRDEQYF,TGCGCCAGCAGCTTGGACAGGGGCCGCGACGAGCAGTACTTC